This T cell receptor beta chain is drawn from a study of blood T cell repertoires in COVID-19. Overall study: Both acute and convalescent COVID-19 samples were obtained from the United States, Italy and Spain. PBMCs, B-cell-depleted T cells, or T cells provided the cDNA or gDNA that made up the material.

Authors' methods: Nucleated cell counts were estimated from reference gene primer amplification. Using immunoSEQ multiplex PCR, the repertoire was profiled, and TCRdb retains in-frame clones only, with some absent. That table gives V, J and clone size, and the DNA gave D and trimming. The sample yields about 300,000 clones, 70% to 90% seen once. The V and J ends lost 11 bases and 3 bases, in that order; junction bases with no gene match: 16. Germline loops: CDR1 ENHRY, CDR2 SYGVKD. The CDR3 has 16 amino acids. The rearrangement links TRBV10-3 to TRBJ2-1; 7 bases are a match to TRBD1. Source material: peripheral blood. This TCR derives from a man between 70 and 80 years old with acute or convalescent COVID-19. In nucleotides, the CDR3 is TGTGCCGCTGCAGACAGGGCCCTAAGGAACTACAATGAGCAGTTCTTC. As protein: CAAADRALRNYNEQFF.